The clone carrying this T cell receptor (beta chain) came up once. This record comes from a study of blood T cell repertoires in COVID-19. Across the whole study: Sites across the United States, Italy and Spain contributed samples from acute and convalescent COVID-19.

Sequencing was performed with immunoSEQ multiplex PCR; in TCRdb, only in-frame clones are kept and a portion is missing. The sample has more than 80,000 clones, 82% seen once. The CDR3 has 17 residues. Germline-derived CDR1 and CDR2 are SGHKS and YYEKEE (reference sequence). V was trimmed by 0 bases and J by 5 bases, leaving 18 bases between them. The sample consisted of peripheral blood. The source is a man between 45 and 60 years old with active or convalescent COVID-19. The V and J genes are TRBV5-5 and TRBJ2-1, with a possible D match to TRBD2 (7 bases). The CDR3 DNA sequence: TGTGCCAGCAGCTTGGATGCGGGGGCGGCCCTTAACAATGAGCAGTTCTTC. Protein product: CASSLDAGAALNNEQFF.